The rows below give T cell receptor beta chains drawn from one sample of a study of early T cells in non-severe SARS-CoV-2 infection. TCRdb recomputed calls from the 5' RACE reads with MiXCR, one row per CDR3 protein. The table has around 67,000 distinct CDR3 sequences, under 15% seen once. The sequenced sample consisted of whole blood. All receptors come from an adult who was a healthcare worker with PCR-confirmed SARS-CoV-2 infection or an uninfected control (not recorded which). Both conserved end residues are part of each CDR3. A D gene is named only where the DNA matches it firmly. Expanded clones are given a class, and other clones once, few, many or no size at all.

TRBJ2-1,TRBD2,TRBV6-4,many,CASSVTSGGYNEQFF,TGTGCCAGCAGTGTCACTAGCGGGGGTTACAATGAGCAGTTCTTC
TRBJ2-3,TRBD2,TRBV20-1,many,CSARPGTRPDTQYF,TGCAGTGCCCGACCCGGGACTAGGCCAGATACGCAGTATTTT
TRBJ2-1,TRBD2,TRBV30,many,CAWSQTSGGANEQFF,TGTGCCTGGAGTCAGACTAGCGGGGGGGCCAATGAGCAGTTCTTC
TRBJ2-1,NA,TRBV28,many,CASSLSWGGQGHEQFF,TGTGCCAGCAGTTTATCTTGGGGGGGGCAGGGTCATGAGCAGTTCTTC
TRBJ2-2,NA,TRBV7-2,NA,CASSPAAGATGELFF,TGTGCCAGCAGCCCCGCGGCAGGGGCCACCGGGGAGCTGTTTTTT
TRBJ1-1,TRBD1,TRBV27,NA,CASEGTGVTEAFF,TGTGCCAGCGAAGGGACAGGGGTCACTGAAGCTTTCTTT
TRBJ2-5,NA,TRBV5-1,few,CASSLAGPKGETQYF,TGCGCCAGCAGCTTGGCCGGTCCTAAAGGAGAGACCCAGTACTTC
TRBJ1-1,NA,TRBV4-2,many,CASSIRRGDTEAFF,TGTGCCAGCAGCATAAGGAGGGGGGACACTGAAGCTTTCTTT
TRBJ2-1,NA,TRBV5-4,many,CASSSLTSYSYNEQFF,TGTGCCAGCAGCTCGCTGACAAGCTACTCCTACAATGAGCAGTTCTTC
TRBJ1-2,NA,TRBV12-3/TRBV12-4,many,CASSLVLGGYTF,TGTGCCAGCAGTTTAGTGCTCGGCGGCTACACCTTC
TRBJ2-3,NA,TRBV30,many,CAWGGGGTDTQYF,TGTGCCTGGGGAGGGGGAGGCACAGATACGCAGTATTTT
TRBJ2-1,NA,TRBV29-1,many,CSVRRDNNEQFF,TGCAGCGTTCGCCGGGACAACAATGAGCAGTTCTTC
TRBJ2-1,NA,TRBV6-5,many,CASTHSRDSSYNEQFF,TGTGCCAGCACCCACAGTAGGGACTCCTCCTACAATGAGCAGTTCTTC
TRBJ1-2,NA,TRBV7-9,many,CASSRPDFTDYGYTF,TGTGCCAGCAGCCGGCCAGATTTCACGGACTATGGCTACACCTTC
TRBJ2-3,TRBD1,TRBV3-1,many,CASSQAGTGDRDTQYF,TGTGCCAGCAGCCAGGCCGGGACAGGGGATCGAGATACGCAGTATTTT
TRBJ2-6,NA,TRBV28,NA,CASSFPRVLGSGANVLTF,TGTGCCAGCAGTTTTCCGAGGGTCCTGGGATCGGGGGCCAACGTCCTGACTTTC
TRBJ2-3,NA,TRBV9,NA,CASSVRGVADTQYF,TGTGCCAGCAGCGTCCGAGGGGTCGCGGATACGCAGTATTTT
TRBJ1-4,TRBD1,TRBV5-1,many,CASSRARDRDPGRYEKLFF,TGCGCCAGCAGCCGAGCCCGGGACAGGGATCCGGGCCGATATGAAAAACTGTTTTTT
TRBJ1-2,NA,TRBV7-8,few,CASSPTENYGYTF,TGTGCCAGCAGCCCGACAGAAAACTATGGCTACACCTTC
TRBJ2-1,NA,TRBV15,NA,CATSRGGTSGYNEQFF,TGTGCCACCAGCAGAGGAGGCACCTCGGGCTACAATGAGCAGTTCTTC
TRBJ2-5,NA,TRBV29-1,many,CSVEGREETQYF,TGCAGCGTTGAAGGCCGAGAAGAGACCCAGTACTTC
TRBJ2-1,TRBD1,TRBV6-5,NA,CASSYSDRGGYNEQFF,TGTGCCAGCAGTTACTCCGACAGGGGTGGGTACAATGAGCAGTTCTTC
TRBJ2-7,NA,TRBV7-9,many,CASSFAQTYEQYF,TGTGCCAGCAGCTTTGCCCAGACCTACGAGCAGTACTTC
TRBJ2-7,TRBD2,TRBV18,many,CASSPPQPAGNSYEQYF,TGTGCCAGCTCACCACCACAACCAGCGGGGAATTCCTACGAGCAGTACTTC
TRBJ2-2,NA,TRBV24-1,many,CATGGSSAGRNTGELFF,TGTGCCACGGGGGGTTCAAGTGCCGGAAGGAACACCGGGGAGCTGTTTTTT
TRBJ2-3,NA,TRBV4-3,many,CASSQGRADTQYF,TGCGCCAGCAGCCAGGGACGGGCAGATACGCAGTATTTT
TRBJ2-3,NA,TRBV29-1,many,CSVSGGQTDTQYF,TGCAGCGTTAGCGGTGGTCAGACAGATACGCAGTATTTT
TRBJ2-2,TRBD2,TRBV4-3,many,CASSQVLASGANTGELFF,TGCGCCAGCAGCCAAGTATTAGCTAGCGGGGCGAACACCGGGGAGCTGTTTTTT
TRBJ1-1,NA,TRBV6-1,many,CASNPPVTEAFF,TGTGCCAGCAACCCTCCGGTCACTGAAGCTTTCTTT
TRBJ2-3,NA,TRBV29-1,many,CSVPRSTDTQYF,TGCAGCGTTCCCCGGAGCACAGATACGCAGTATTTT
TRBJ2-1,TRBD2,TRBV27,NA,CASSLGLAGLKYNEQFF,TGTGCCAGCAGTTTAGGGCTAGCGGGACTAAAGTACAATGAGCAGTTCTTC
TRBJ2-7,NA,TRBV28,many,CASSVASYEQYF,TGTGCCAGCAGCGTTGCGAGTTACGAGCAGTACTTC
TRBJ1-2,NA,TRBV19,many,CASSTRAGRGYTF,TGTGCCAGTAGTACCAGGGCGGGACGTGGCTACACCTTC
TRBJ2-1,NA,TRBV6-2/TRBV6-3,many,CASSQRQRVSGHNEQFF,TGTGCCAGCAGTCAAAGACAGCGGGTCTCGGGACACAATGAGCAGTTCTTC
TRBJ1-5,NA,TRBV6-6,many,CASSFDNQPQHF,TGTGCCAGCAGTTTCGACAATCAGCCCCAGCATTTT
TRBJ2-7,NA,TRBV20-1,many,CSARDALQGGYEQYF,TGCAGTGCTAGAGATGCCTTACAGGGAGGGTACGAGCAGTACTTC
TRBJ1-1,NA,TRBV13,NA,CASSDAGDGAEAFF,TGTGCCAGCAGTGATGCAGGGGATGGGGCTGAAGCTTTCTTT
TRBJ2-7,TRBD2,TRBV7-2,NA,CASSPGTSGYEQYF,TGTGCCAGCAGCCCCGGGACTAGCGGCTACGAGCAGTACTTC
TRBJ2-2,NA,TRBV28,many,CASSWRVDTGELFF,TGTGCCAGCAGTTGGAGGGTCGACACCGGGGAGCTGTTTTTT
TRBJ2-3,NA,TRBV15,many,CATSGGRGITDTQYF,TGTGCCACCAGCGGCGGTAGGGGGATCACAGATACGCAGTATTTT
TRBJ1-4,NA,TRBV14,few,CGHEKLFF,TGTGGGCATGAAAAACTGTTTTTT
TRBJ1-1,NA,TRBV29-1,few,CSVGGRVGTEAFF,TGCAGCGTTGGCGGCAGGGTAGGCACTGAAGCTTTCTTT
TRBJ2-1,TRBD2,TRBV29-1,NA,CSGKRLAAGREQFF,TGCAGCGGGAAACGACTAGCAGCAGGTCGTGAGCAGTTCTTC
TRBJ2-6,TRBD1,TRBV7-9,many,CANPGTGTSGANVLTF,TGTGCCAACCCCGGGACAGGGACTTCTGGGGCCAACGTCCTGACTTTC
TRBJ1-1,NA,TRBV29-1,many,CSVGLGPNTEAFF,TGCAGCGTTGGGTTGGGACCAAACACTGAAGCTTTCTTT
TRBJ1-1,NA,TRBV9,NA,CASSGATNTEAFF,TGTGCCAGCAGCGGGGCGACGAACACTGAAGCTTTCTTT
TRBJ1-5,TRBD1,TRBV6-2/TRBV6-3,many,CASRKTGSDQPQHF,TGTGCCAGCAGGAAGACAGGGAGTGATCAGCCCCAGCATTTT
TRBJ1-1,NA,TRBV4-2,many,CASSQDMMNTEAFF,TGTGCCAGCAGCCAAGATATGATGAACACTGAAGCTTTCTTT